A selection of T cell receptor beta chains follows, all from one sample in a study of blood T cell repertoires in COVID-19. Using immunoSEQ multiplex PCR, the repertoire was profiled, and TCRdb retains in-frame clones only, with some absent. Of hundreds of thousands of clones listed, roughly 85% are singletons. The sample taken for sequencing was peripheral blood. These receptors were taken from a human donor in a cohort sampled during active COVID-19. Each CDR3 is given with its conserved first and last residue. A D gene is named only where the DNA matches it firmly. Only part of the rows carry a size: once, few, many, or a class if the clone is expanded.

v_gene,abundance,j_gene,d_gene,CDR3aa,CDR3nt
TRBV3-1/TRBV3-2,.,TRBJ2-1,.,CASSPTQLGGGNEQFF,TGTGCCAGCAGCCCAACTCAGCTAGGGGGGGGGAATGAGCAGTTCTTC
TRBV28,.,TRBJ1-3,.,CASSMDSSGNTIYF,TGTGCCAGCAGTATGGACAGCTCTGGAAACACCATATATTTT
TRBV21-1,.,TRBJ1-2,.,CASSKATGTRWHYGYTF,TGTGCCAGCAGCAAAGCGACAGGGACGAGGTGGCACTATGGCTACACCTTC
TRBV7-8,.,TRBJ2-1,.,CASSPKVGGWNEQFF,TGTGCCAGCAGCCCGAAAGTGGGAGGTTGGAATGAGCAGTTCTTC
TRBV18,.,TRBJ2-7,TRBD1,CASSPDRQGGREQYF,TGTGCCAGCTCACCCGATAGACAGGGCGGTCGAGAGCAGTACTTC
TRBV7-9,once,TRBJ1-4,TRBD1,CASSPDRGRTNEKLFF,TGTGCCAGCAGCCCAGACAGGGGGCGGACTAATGAAAAACTGTTTTTT
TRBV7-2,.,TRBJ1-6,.,CASSLGLGNSPLHF,TGTGCCAGCAGCTTGGGACTTGGAAATTCACCCCTCCACTTT
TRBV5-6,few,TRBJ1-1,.,CASSLRGTEAFF,TGTGCCAGCAGCTTGCGGGGCACTGAAGCTTTCTTT
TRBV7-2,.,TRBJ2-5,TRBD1,CASSTQTGDQETQYF,TGTGCCAGCAGCACACAAACAGGGGACCAAGAGACCCAGTACTTC
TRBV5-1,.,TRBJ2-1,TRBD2,CASSGNLAGGKAGNEQFF,TGCGCCAGCAGCGGAAATCTAGCGGGAGGAAAGGCTGGCAATGAGCAGTTCTTC
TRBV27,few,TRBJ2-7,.,CASRGQLGDEQYF,TGTGCCAGCAGAGGACAGCTGGGCGACGAGCAGTACTTC
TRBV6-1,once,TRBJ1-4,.,CASSEQGNEKLFF,TGTGCCAGCAGTGAACAGGGTAATGAAAAACTGTTTTTT
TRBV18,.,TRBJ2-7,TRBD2,CASSPSMTSGQRGYEQYF,TGTGCCAGCTCACCGAGTATGACTAGCGGCCAACGGGGCTACGAGCAGTACTTC
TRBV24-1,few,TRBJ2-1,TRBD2,CATSVASGSYNEQFF,TGTGCCACCAGTGTGGCTAGCGGGAGCTACAATGAGCAGTTCTTC
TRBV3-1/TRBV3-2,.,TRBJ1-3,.,CASSHRGGSTIYF,TGTGCCAGCAGCCACCGAGGAGGAAGCACCATATATTTT
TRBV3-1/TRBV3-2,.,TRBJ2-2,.,CASSQGPVAGLFF,TGTGCCAGCAGCCAGGGCCCGGTTGCAGGGCTGTTTTTT
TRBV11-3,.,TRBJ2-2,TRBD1,CASSSPPGTGVGTGELFF,TGTGCCAGCAGCTCACCACCCGGGACAGGGGTTGGGACCGGGGAGCTGTTTTTT
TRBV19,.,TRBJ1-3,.,CASSKGTSGNTIYF,TGTGCCAGTAGTAAAGGGACATCTGGAAACACCATATATTTT
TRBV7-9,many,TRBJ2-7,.,CASSGRSSYEQYF,TGTGCCAGCAGCGGCAGAAGCTCCTACGAGCAGTACTTC
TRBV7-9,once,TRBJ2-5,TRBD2,CASSSGLAGIQETQYF,TGTGCCAGCAGCTCCGGACTAGCGGGTATACAAGAGACCCAGTACTTC
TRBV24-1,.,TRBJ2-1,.,CATEDKASQFF,TGTGCCACCGAAGATAAGGCTAGTCAGTTCTTC
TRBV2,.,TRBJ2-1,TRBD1,CASKGGQGNYNEQFF,TGTGCCAGCAAGGGAGGACAGGGAAATTACAATGAGCAGTTCTTC
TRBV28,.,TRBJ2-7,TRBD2,CASRAELARYEQYF,TGTGCCAGCAGGGCGGAACTAGCGCGATACGAGCAGTACTTC
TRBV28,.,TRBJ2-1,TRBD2,CASSPGTRNEQFF,TGTGCCAGCAGTCCCGGGACTAGAAATGAGCAGTTCTTC
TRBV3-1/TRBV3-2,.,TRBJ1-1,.,CASSQEYIKNTEAFF,TGTGCCAGCAGCCAAGAGTACATAAAGAACACTGAAGCTTTCTTT
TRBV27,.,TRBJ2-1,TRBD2,CASSSGTSGLSSYNEQFF,TGTGCCAGCAGTTCGGGGACTAGCGGGTTGAGCTCCTACAATGAGCAGTTCTTC
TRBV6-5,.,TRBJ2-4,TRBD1,CASSRTGNIQYF,TGTGCCAGCAGTCGGACAGGAAACATTCAGTACTTC
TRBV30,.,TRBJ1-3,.,CAWSVGAHGNTIYF,TGTGCCTGGAGTGTGGGAGCCCACGGAAACACCATATATTTT
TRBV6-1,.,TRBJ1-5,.,CASSEATAQHF,TGTGCCAGCAGTGAAGCTACGGCCCAGCATTTT
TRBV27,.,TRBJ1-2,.,CASTTTGIYGYTF,TGTGCCAGTACTACTACAGGGATCTATGGCTACACCTTC
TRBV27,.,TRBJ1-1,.,CASSLNGEAFF,TGTGCCAGCAGTTTGAACGGTGAAGCTTTCTTT
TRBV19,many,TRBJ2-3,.,CASTRGPSTDTQYF,TGTGCCAGTACCCGAGGCCCCAGCACAGATACGCAGTATTTT
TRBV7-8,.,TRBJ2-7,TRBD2,CASSLEGAGGSSRRQYF,TGTGCCAGCAGCTTAGAAGGAGCGGGAGGGTCCTCTCGGCGGCAGTACTTC
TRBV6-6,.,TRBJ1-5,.,CASRPQGKRGNQPQHF,TGTGCCAGCAGACCACAGGGTAAAAGGGGTAATCAGCCCCAGCATTTT
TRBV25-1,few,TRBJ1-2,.,CASSENSYGYTF,TGTGCCAGCAGTGAGAACAGTTACGGCTACACCTTC
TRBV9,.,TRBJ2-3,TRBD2,CASSVSGEGDTQYF,TGTGCCAGCAGCGTCAGCGGGGAGGGGGATACGCAGTATTTT
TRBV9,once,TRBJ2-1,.,CASSPQGGGSYNEQFF,TGTGCCAGCAGCCCGCAGGGGGGCGGGTCATACAATGAGCAGTTCTTC
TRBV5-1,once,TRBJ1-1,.,CASSLWAGTRNTEAFF,TGCGCCAGCAGCTTGTGGGCCGGAACAAGGAACACTGAAGCTTTCTTT
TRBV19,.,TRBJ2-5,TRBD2,CASSTSGLAGGYSTQETQYF,TGTGCCAGTAGTACCTCCGGACTAGCGGGAGGGTACTCTACACAAGAGACCCAGTACTTC
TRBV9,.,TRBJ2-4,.,CASSVAEGATKNIQYF,TGTGCCAGCAGCGTAGCGGAGGGGGCGACCAAAAACATTCAGTACTTC
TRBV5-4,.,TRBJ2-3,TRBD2,CASSLGLAGTYTDTQYF,TGTGCCAGCAGCTTGGGACTAGCGGGAACCTACACAGATACGCAGTATTTT
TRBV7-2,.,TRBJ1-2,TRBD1,CASSSQPGTGGGYTF,TGTGCCAGCAGCTCGCAACCAGGGACAGGGGGCGGCTACACCTTC
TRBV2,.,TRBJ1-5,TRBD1,CASHDTTIPTGKGQPQHF,TGTGCCAGCCACGACACAACCATCCCGACAGGGAAGGGTCAGCCCCAGCATTTT
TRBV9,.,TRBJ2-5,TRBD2,CASSVTSGTWETQYF,TGTGCCAGCAGCGTGACTAGCGGGACATGGGAGACCCAGTACTTC
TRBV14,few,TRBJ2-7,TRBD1,CASSPTRGTGVYEQYF,TGTGCCAGCAGCCCCACACGGGGGACAGGGGTCTACGAGCAGTACTTC
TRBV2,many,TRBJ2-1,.,CASRLAGHEQFF,TGTGCCAGCAGACTAGCTGGCCATGAGCAGTTCTTC
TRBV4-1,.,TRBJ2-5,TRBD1,CASSPVRGTVQETQYF,TGCGCCAGCAGCCCCGTCAGGGGGACGGTCCAAGAGACCCAGTACTTC
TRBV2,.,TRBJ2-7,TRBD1,CASSEAWGQGAGYEQYF,TGTGCCAGCAGTGAAGCGTGGGGACAGGGGGCGGGATACGAGCAGTACTTC
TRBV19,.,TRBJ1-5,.,CASSSGQTSNQPQHF,TGTGCCAGTAGTAGTGGACAGACTAGCAATCAGCCCCAGCATTTT
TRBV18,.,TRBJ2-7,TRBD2,CASSPSGLAGGYEQYF,TGTGCCAGCTCACCCTCTGGATTAGCGGGAGGGTACGAGCAGTACTTC